This T cell receptor (beta chain) was found in a study of blood T cells in healthy people across ages. Across the whole study: About one barcoded beta molecule per two T cells was captured by template switching. Study results and caveats: CMV infection status of these donors was not known.

Germline V gene sequence: CDR1 MNHNY, CDR2 SVGAGI (reference sequence). V lost 1 base and J 11 bases, leaving 20 bases between the germline ends. This CDR3 region has 15 residues. A second PCR of roughly 7 to 11 cycles used a sample-barcoded 5' primer and a J-beta primer mix. Unique molecular identifiers of 12 random nucleotides labeled each cDNA. TCRdb reprocessed the 5' RACE reads with MiXCR, giving one entry per CDR3 protein. The sample lists 700,000 to 800,000 distinct CDR3 sequences; roughly 43% were seen once. About this clonotype: The antigen remains unidentified.

The receptor's source is a woman aged 60-75 years in good health. The sample consisted of blood. The chain employs TRBV6-6 and TRBJ2-5, with D perhaps matching TRBD2 (5 bases). CDR3 DNA sequence: TGTGCCAGCAGTTACTACATGGAGGCCTACAATGAGCAGTACTTC. Its translation: CASSYYMEAYNEQYF.